This entry features one T cell receptor beta chain sequence. Its antigen is not known. This sample was included in a study of T cells expressing NK-cell markers. The CDR3 contains 14 residues. Germline assignment: CDR1 ENHRY and CDR2 SYGVKD. Reanalyzing the 5' RACE reads, TCRdb keeps one entry per CDR3 protein, without DNA. The sample yields roughly 450,000 distinct CDR3 sequences, of which the top ten take up more than 1.4%. Overall study results and limits: These clonotypes also led the CD3+CD56-NKG2C+ fraction in a few donors.

This chain connects TRBV10-3 to TRBJ2-1; TCRdb gives TRBD2 as the D gene, but with no DNA this cannot be confirmed. The sample was blood T cells: a sorted CD56 or NKG2C T cell subset, CD4+ or CD8+ T cells, or bulk PBMC T cells (not recorded which). The clonotype was recovered from a woman aged 45-65 years in good health. CDR3 loop: CAVTSGLAMNEQFF.